Listed below are T cell receptor beta chains from one sample, sequenced in a study of beta chain features in type 1 diabetes. Clones were read by immunoSEQ multiplex PCR, and TCRdb kept only the in-frame ones, dropping some. Of about 150,000 clones detected, about 8.5% appear once; the ten largest clones hold 0.65%. The sample was central memory CD4+ T cells from blood. All receptors derive from a man aged 18-30 years in good health. The CDR3 runs from the conserved cysteine through the conserved F or W. Fields, in order: V gene, CDR3 length, D gene, J gene, clone size, CDR3 protein, CDR3 DNA. A D gene is named only where the DNA matches it firmly. Only part of the rows carry a size: once, few, many, or a class if the clone is expanded.

TRBV6-5	15	TRBD1	TRBJ1-3	few	CASTRQGDSGNTIYF	TGTGCCAGCACGAGACAGGGAGACTCTGGAAACACCATATATTTT
TRBV5-6	13	-	TRBJ1-1	few	CASSMNRVSEAFF	TGTGCCAGCAGCATGAACAGGGTCAGTGAAGCTTTCTTT
TRBV4-3	17	TRBD2	TRBJ2-7	-	CASSQDLAGASTYEQYF	TGCGCCAGCAGCCAAGACCTAGCGGGGGCCTCCACCTACGAGCAGTACTTC
TRBV4-2	18	TRBD2	TRBJ2-2	few	CASSQGTSGNPNTGELFF	TGTGCCAGCAGCCAAGGGACTAGCGGGAACCCGAACACCGGGGAGCTGTTTTTT
TRBV7-3	12	-	TRBJ1-2	few	CASSLAGYGYTF	TGTGCCAGCAGCTTAGCGGGGTATGGCTACACCTTC
TRBV7-2	15	-	TRBJ1-1	few	CASSLVGQPYTEAFF	TGTGCCAGCAGCTTAGTAGGACAGCCGTACACTGAAGCTTTCTTT
TRBV28	14	TRBD1	TRBJ1-2	few	CASSGQGRGYGYTF	TGTGCCAGCAGTGGACAGGGAAGAGGGTATGGCTACACCTTC
TRBV27	14	-	TRBJ2-3	-	CASSLLGQTDTQYF	TGTGCCAGCAGCCTCCTAGGACAGACAGATACGCAGTATTTT
TRBV28	19	TRBD1	TRBJ2-6	-	CASSRRQGALPGSTQVLTF	TGTGCCAGCAGTAGACGACAGGGGGCCCTCCCTGGGAGTACTCAGGTCCTGACTTTC
TRBV5-1	14	-	TRBJ1-1	-	CASSLVAVNTEAFF	TGCGCCAGCAGCTTGGTCGCAGTGAACACTGAAGCTTTCTTT
TRBV6-5	15	-	TRBJ2-1	-	CASSSQGYDYNEQFF	TGTGCCAGCAGTTCCCAGGGTTACGACTACAATGAGCAGTTCTTC
TRBV29-1	13	-	TRBJ2-7	many	CSVEGEGGYEQYF	TGCAGCGTTGAGGGAGAGGGAGGCTACGAGCAGTACTTC
TRBV28	15	-	TRBJ1-1	many	CASSTPRQGNTEAFF	TGTGCCAGCAGTACCCCGAGGCAGGGGAACACTGAAGCTTTCTTT
TRBV7-9	15	-	TRBJ2-7	-	CASSKGGTASYEQYF	TGTGCCAGCAGCAAAGGCGGGACAGCTTCCTACGAGCAGTACTTC
TRBV18	13	TRBD1	TRBJ2-7	many	CASSPGQVSKQYF	TGTGCCAGCTCCCCCGGACAGGTTTCGAAGCAGTACTTC
TRBV19	14	TRBD1	TRBJ1-5	-	CASAGTGKAQPQHF	TGTGCCAGTGCTGGGACAGGGAAGGCTCAGCCCCAGCATTTT
TRBV30	13	TRBD2	TRBJ2-3	many	CAIALAGADTQYF	TGTGCCATAGCACTAGCGGGGGCAGATACGCAGTATTTT
TRBV7-2	13	TRBD1	TRBJ1-1	-	CASSLRQGTEAFF	TGTGCCAGCAGCTTAAGACAGGGGACTGAAGCTTTCTTT
TRBV28	15	TRBD1	TRBJ2-1	few	CASSTGGYSYNEQFF	TGTGCCAGCTCCACAGGGGGGTACTCCTACAATGAGCAGTTCTTC
TRBV7-9	17	TRBD2	TRBJ2-5	few	CASSSAVSGSGVETQYF	TGTGCCAGCAGTTCAGCTGTTAGCGGGAGTGGGGTAGAGACCCAGTACTTC
TRBV4-3	14	-	TRBJ1-1	-	CASSQERLGGRRFF	TGCGCCAGCAGCCAAGAACGGCTCGGGGGACGCCGATTCTTT
TRBV7-9	17	-	TRBJ2-7	many	CASSLVSQGTRSYEQYF	TGTGCCAGCAGCTTAGTCAGTCAAGGCACAAGGAGCTACGAGCAGTACTTC
TRBV27	15	TRBD1	TRBJ2-7	many	CASSWRQGRPYEQYF	TGTGCCAGCAGTTGGAGACAGGGGCGTCCCTACGAGCAGTACTTC
TRBV18	15	-	TRBJ2-5	-	CASSPFSQGQETQYF	TGTGCCAGCTCACCATTTTCTCAGGGTCAAGAGACCCAGTACTTC
TRBV5-1	14	TRBD1	TRBJ1-2	-	CASSRTGDNYGYTF	TGCGCCAGCAGCCGGACAGGGGACAACTATGGCTACACCTTC
TRBV4-2	15	-	TRBJ2-7	few	CASSREVEETYEQYF	TGTGCCAGCAGCCGGGAGGTGGAAGAAACCTACGAGCAGTACTTC
TRBV2	17	TRBD2	TRBJ2-1	-	CASSVPSGRAHDNEQFF	TGTGCCAGCAGTGTTCCTAGCGGGAGGGCCCACGACAATGAGCAGTTCTTC
TRBV6-6	12	-	TRBJ2-3	-	CASSPGTNTQYF	TGTGCCAGCAGCCCCGGGACAAATACGCAGTATTTT
TRBV27	12	-	TRBJ1-2	-	CASSSYQGRYTF	TGTGCCAGCAGCTCATATCAGGGGCGCTACACCTTC
TRBV28	13	-	TRBJ2-3	once	CASATPSTDTQYF	TGTGCCAGCGCTACGCCTAGCACAGATACGCAGTATTTT
TRBV4-2	17	-	TRBJ2-4	few	CASSQDNGRTAKNIQYF	TGTGCCAGCAGCCAAGATAACGGGAGAACAGCTAAAAACATTCAGTACTTC
TRBV7-8	11	-	TRBJ2-7	few	CASSLSREQYF	TGTGCCAGCAGCTTAAGCCGGGAGCAGTACTTC
TRBV29-1	12	-	TRBJ2-7	many	CSVDEGLAVQYF	TGCAGCGTTGACGAGGGTTTGGCGGTGCAGTACTTC
TRBV5-1	15	TRBD2	TRBJ2-2	few	CASSSTGTSPGELFF	TGCGCCAGCAGCTCGACCGGGACTAGCCCCGGGGAGCTGTTTTTT
TRBV5-4	18	TRBD1	TRBJ1-2	few	CASSSGQGVLGFGYGYTF	TGTGCCAGCAGCTCGGGACAGGGGGTTTTAGGGTTTGGCTATGGCTACACCTTC
TRBV7-9	14	-	TRBJ1-1	few	CASSSPPEDTEAFF	TGTGCCAGCAGCTCCCCCCCTGAGGACACTGAAGCTTTCTTT
TRBV15	13	-	TRBJ2-5	few	CATSRDRQETQYF	TGTGCCACCAGCAGAGACCGCCAAGAGACCCAGTACTTC
TRBV29-1	12	TRBD1	TRBJ1-5	-	CSVGTGGEPQHF	TGCAGCGTTGGGACAGGAGGGGAGCCCCAGCATTTT
TRBV5-1	13	TRBD1	TRBJ1-2	many	CASSPGQGYGYTF	TGCGCCAGCAGTCCCGGACAGGGCTATGGCTACACCTTC
TRBV18	16	-	TRBJ1-6	few	CASSPAGERVESPLHF	TGTGCCAGCTCACCCGCCGGGGAAAGAGTGGAGTCACCCCTCCACTTT
TRBV13	14	TRBD1	TRBJ1-2	-	CASSLGTGVYGYTF	TGTGCCAGCAGCTTAGGGACAGGGGTGTATGGCTACACCTTC